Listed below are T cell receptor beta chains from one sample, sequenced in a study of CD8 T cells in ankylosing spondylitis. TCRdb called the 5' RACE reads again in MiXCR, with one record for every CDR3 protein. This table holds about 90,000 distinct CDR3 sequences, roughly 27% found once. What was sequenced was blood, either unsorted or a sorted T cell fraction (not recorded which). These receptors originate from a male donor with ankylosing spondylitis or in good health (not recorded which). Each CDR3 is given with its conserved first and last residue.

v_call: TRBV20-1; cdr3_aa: CSASLGGGPYEQYF
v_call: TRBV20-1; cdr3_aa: CSARGLVLGHNEQFF
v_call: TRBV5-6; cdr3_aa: CASSRFGQGMNTEAFF
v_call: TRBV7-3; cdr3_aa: CASSPYRQETQYF
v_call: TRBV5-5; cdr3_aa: CASSIRDRVYNEQFF
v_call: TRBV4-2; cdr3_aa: CASRLDGSSYEQYF
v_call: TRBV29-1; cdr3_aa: CSVGAAITDTQYF
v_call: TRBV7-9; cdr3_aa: CASSLWSEQYF
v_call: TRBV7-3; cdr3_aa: CASSQAGTENSPLHF
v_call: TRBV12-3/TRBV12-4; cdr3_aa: CASSLRRGAQPQHF
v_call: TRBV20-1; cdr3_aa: CSAREKNPYTEAFF
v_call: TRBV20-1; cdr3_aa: CSADRPGLNSYNEQFF
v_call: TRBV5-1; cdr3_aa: CASSYWTGMDGYTF
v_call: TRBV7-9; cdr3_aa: CASSLGSSTGELFF